This TCR beta chain was captured by sequencing in a study of blood T cell repertoires in COVID-19. Those who participated ranged in age from about 18 to 89 years and resided in about two dozen US areas. Germline lookup yields CDR1 SGHNT and CDR2 YYREEE (reference sequence). The length of the CDR3 is 17 residues. The V segment lost 4 bases and the J segment 6 bases; nucleotides outside the gene matches: 18. Method: immunoSEQ multiplex PCR; TCRdb's copy keeps in-frame clones and lacks some. Among around 180,000 clones, 70% to 85% were seen once, and the ten largest hold roughly 12%. The specimen was PBMCs or T cells enriched from blood (not recorded which). This chain links TRBV5-4 with TRBJ2-7, with 8 nucleotides matching TRBD1. This TCR derives from a man aged 50-59 years who had recovered from COVID-19. CDR3 residues: CASSPGQGISRIGEQYF. The DNA of the CDR3 is TGTGCCAGCAGCCCTGGACAGGGCATAAGTAGGATCGGCGAGCAGTACTTC.